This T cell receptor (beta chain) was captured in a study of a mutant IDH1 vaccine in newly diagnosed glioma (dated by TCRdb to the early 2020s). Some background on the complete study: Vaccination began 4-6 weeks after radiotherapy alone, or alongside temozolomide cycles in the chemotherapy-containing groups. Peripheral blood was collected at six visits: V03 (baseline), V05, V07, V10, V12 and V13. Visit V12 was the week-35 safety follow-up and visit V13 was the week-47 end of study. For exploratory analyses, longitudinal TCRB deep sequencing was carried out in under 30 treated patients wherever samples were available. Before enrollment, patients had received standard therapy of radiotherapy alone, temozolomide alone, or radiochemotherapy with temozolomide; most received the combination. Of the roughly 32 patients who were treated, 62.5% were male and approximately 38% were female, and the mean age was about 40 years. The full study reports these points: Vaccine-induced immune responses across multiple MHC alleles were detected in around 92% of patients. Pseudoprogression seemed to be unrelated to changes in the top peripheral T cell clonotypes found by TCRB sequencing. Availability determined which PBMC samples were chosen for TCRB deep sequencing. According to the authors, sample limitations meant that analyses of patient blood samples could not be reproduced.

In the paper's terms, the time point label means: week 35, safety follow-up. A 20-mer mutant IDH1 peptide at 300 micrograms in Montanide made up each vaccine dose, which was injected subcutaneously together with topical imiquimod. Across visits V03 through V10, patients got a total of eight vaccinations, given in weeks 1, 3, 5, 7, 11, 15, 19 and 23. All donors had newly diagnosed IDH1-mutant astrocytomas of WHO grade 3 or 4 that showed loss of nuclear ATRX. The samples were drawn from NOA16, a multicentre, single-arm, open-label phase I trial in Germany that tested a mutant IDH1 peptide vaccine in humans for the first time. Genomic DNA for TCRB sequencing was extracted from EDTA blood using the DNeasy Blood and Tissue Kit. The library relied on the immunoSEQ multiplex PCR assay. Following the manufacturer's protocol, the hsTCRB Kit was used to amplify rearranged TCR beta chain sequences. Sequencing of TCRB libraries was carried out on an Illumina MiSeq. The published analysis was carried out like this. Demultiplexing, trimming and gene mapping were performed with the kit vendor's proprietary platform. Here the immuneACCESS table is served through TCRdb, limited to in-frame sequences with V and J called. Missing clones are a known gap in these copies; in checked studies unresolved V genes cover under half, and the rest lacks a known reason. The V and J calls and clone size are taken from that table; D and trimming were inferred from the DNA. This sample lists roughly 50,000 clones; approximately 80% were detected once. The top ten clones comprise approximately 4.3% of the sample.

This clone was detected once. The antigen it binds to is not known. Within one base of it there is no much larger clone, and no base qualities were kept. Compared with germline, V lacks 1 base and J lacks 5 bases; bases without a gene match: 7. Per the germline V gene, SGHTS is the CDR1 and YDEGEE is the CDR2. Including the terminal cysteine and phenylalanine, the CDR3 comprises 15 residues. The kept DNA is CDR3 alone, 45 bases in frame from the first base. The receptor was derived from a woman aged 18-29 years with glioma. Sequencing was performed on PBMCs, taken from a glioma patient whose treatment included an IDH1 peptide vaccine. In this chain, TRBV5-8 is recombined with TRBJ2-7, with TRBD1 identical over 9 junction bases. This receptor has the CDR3 CASSLRLQGADEQYF. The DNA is TGTGCCAGCAGCTTGCGGTTACAGGGGGCGGACGAGCAGTACTTC.